The clone carrying this TCR beta chain was counted many times. The data were obtained in a study of T-cell reconstitution after alpha-beta-depleted transplantation in children. Unique molecular identifiers were incorporated when the TCRbeta library was constructed. TCRdb redid the calling of the PCR reads with MiXCR, one entry per CDR3 protein. This table holds roughly 300,000 distinct CDR3 sequences, under 14% found once. The sequenced sample was peripheral blood, obtained 180 days after TCRalphabeta/CD19-depleted stem cell transplant. This clonotype originated in a male patient aged 2 to 10 who had a stem cell transplant for chronic granulomatous disease, so the T cells may come from the graft donor.

The DNA for the CDR3 is TGCGCCAGCAGCCAAGGCATCGGACAGAAAGCTTTCTTT. It translates to CASSQGIGQKAFF. This chain links TRBV4-3 with TRBJ1-1, with D perhaps matching TRBD1 (6 bases). V lost 1 base, J lost 9 bases, and 12 bases lay in between. Germline loops: CDR1 LGHNA, CDR2 YSLEER. There are 13 residues in the CDR3.